The TCR beta chain described here comes from a study of T cells after yellow fever vaccination. Study context: The authors prepared low-cell-number fractions using SMART-Seq v4 Ultra Low Input. Study conclusions and caveats: Clones from primary vaccination mostly reappeared after the booster (roughly 95% CD4, approximately 86% CD8). Though weaker, the secondary response peaked faster, on day 5 versus 15.

This clonotype was observed a few times. Its specificity is not known. Trimming cost V 3 bases and J 0 bases; bases outside gene matches: 3. The CDR3 loop spans 16 amino acids. Germline-derived CDR1 and CDR2 are SGHKS and YYEKEE (reference sequence). Template switching with 5'RACE generated the TCR cDNA and added a universal primer site and UMIs. TCRdb reprocessed the 5' RACE reads with MiXCR, giving one entry per CDR3 protein. The sample shows under 300,000 distinct CDR3 sequences, about an eighth of them seen only once. This chain uses TRBV5-5 with TRBJ2-7; 13 nucleotides agree with TRBD2. Sequenced material: CD4+ T cells sorted from PBMCs, taken 45 days after the yellow fever booster vaccination. The sequence came from a young man who received the YFV17D yellow fever vaccine. The CDR3 nucleotides are TGTGCCAGCAGCTCCGGACTAGCGGGAGTCTCCTACGAGCAGTACTTC. It yields the protein CASSSGLAGVSYEQYF.